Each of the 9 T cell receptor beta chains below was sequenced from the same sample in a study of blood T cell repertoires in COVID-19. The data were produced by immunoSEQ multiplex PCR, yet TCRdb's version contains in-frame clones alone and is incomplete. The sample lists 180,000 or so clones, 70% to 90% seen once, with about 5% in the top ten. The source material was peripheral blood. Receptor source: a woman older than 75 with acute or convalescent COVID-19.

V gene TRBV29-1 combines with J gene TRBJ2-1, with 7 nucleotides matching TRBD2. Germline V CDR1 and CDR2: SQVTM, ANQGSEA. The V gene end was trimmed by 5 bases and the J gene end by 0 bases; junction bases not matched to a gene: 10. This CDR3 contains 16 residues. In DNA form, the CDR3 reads TGCAGCGTTCTTACTAGCGTAGAGAACTCCTACAATGAGCAGTTCTTC. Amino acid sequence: CSVLTSVENSYNEQFF.

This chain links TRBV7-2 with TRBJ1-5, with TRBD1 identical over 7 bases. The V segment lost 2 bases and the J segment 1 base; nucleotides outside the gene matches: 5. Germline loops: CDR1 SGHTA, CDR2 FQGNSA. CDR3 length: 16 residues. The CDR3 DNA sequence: TGTGCCAGCAGCTTAACCCCGGGACAGAGCAATCAGCCCCAGCATTTT. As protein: CASSLTPGQSNQPQHF.

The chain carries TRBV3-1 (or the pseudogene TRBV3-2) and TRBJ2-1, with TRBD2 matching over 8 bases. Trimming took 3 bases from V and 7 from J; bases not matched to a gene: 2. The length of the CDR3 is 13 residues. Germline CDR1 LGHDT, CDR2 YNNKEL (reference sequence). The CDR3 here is CASSQAGGNEQFF. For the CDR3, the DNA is TGTGCCAGCAGCCAGGCGGGAGGAAATGAGCAGTTCTTC.

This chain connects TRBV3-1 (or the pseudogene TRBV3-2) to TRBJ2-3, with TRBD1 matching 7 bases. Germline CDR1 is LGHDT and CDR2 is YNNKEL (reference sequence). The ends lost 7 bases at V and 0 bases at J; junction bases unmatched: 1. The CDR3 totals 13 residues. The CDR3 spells CASKGASTDTQYF. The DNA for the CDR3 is TGTGCCAGCAAGGGGGCTAGCACAGATACGCAGTATTTT.

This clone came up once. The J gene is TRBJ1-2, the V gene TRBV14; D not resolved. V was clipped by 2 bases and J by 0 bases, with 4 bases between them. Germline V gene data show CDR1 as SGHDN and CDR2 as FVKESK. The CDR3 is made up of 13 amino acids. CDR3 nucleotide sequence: TGTGCCAGCAGCCAAAGAGCTAACTATGGCTACACCTTC. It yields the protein CASSQRANYGYTF.

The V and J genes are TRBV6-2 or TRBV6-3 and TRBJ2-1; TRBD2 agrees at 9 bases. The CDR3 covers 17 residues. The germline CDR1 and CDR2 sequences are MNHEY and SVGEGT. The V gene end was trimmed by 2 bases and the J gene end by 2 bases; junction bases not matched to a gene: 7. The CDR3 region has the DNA TGTGCCAGCAGTTACCTGCCTCCTAGCGGGACCTACAATGAGCAGTTCTTC. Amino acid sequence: CASSYLPPSGTYNEQFF.

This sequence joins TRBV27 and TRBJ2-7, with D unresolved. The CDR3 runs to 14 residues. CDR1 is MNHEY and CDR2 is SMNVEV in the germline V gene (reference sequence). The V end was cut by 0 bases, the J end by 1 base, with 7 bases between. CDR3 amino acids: CASSLSAHSYEQYF. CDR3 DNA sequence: TGTGCCAGCAGTTTATCGGCCCATTCCTACGAGCAGTACTTC.

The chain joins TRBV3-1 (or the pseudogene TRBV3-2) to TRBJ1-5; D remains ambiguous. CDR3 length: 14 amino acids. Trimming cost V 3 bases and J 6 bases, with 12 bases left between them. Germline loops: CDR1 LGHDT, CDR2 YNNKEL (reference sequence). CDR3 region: CASSQSLLGQPQHF. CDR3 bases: TGTGCCAGCAGCCAGTCTCTCCTCGGTCAGCCCCAGCATTTT.

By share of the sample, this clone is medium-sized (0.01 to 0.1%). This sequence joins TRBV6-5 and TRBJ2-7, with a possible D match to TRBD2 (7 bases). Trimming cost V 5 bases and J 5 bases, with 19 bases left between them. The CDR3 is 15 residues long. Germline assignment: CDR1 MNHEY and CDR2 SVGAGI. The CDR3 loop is CASSLTGGEWHEQYF. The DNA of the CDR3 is TGTGCCAGCAGTCTCACGGGGGGCGAATGGCACGAGCAGTACTTC.